This T cell receptor (beta chain) was retrieved from a study of T-cell memory formation after mild COVID-19. TCRdb independently ran MiXCR on the 5' RACE reads; one entry per CDR3 protein. The sample shows hundreds of thousands of distinct CDR3 sequences, less than 25% of them seen only once. J gave up 3 bases and V 5 bases, and 14 bases lay outside the gene matches. Per the germline V gene, CDR1 is SGHVS and CDR2 is FQNEAQ. The CDR3 runs to 18 residues. The origin of this receptor is an adult woman who had mild COVID-19 (a few samples of this study predate the infection). Cell type and time point are not known. The sample was PBMCs or a T cell subset sorted from them (not recorded which). This chain uses TRBV7-8 with TRBJ1-5, with 9 bases fitting TRBD1. In DNA, the CDR3 is TGTGCCAGCAGCCAGAGACCGGGACAGGGATTCGCCAATCAGCCCCAGCATTTT. It codes for CASSQRPGQGFANQPQHF.